This T cell receptor (beta chain) was documented in a study of glioma-infiltrating T cells. Germline V gene data show CDR1 as SEHNR and CDR2 as FQNEAQ (reference sequence). The CDR3 extends over 15 amino acids. Using RNA template, CDR3s of TCR alpha and beta were amplified with iRepertoire arm-PCR. Each CDR3 protein is one row after TCRdb ran MiXCR on the multiplex PCR reads. The table records about 380,000 distinct CDR3 sequences, 35% to 45% of them present only once. As for this clonotype: A read error may produce the germline difference seen at one junction end.

Source material: glioma tissue, nonneoplastic brain tissue, or PBMCs (not recorded which). V and J are TRBV7-9 and TRBJ2-1, with 7 nucleotides matching TRBD1. The sequence came from a human donor with low-grade glioma or glioblastoma, undergoing nonglioma brain surgery, or in good health (not recorded which). The chain's CDR3 is CASSLRQGVEDEQLF. The DNA for the CDR3 is TGTGCCAGCAGCTTAAGGCAGGGGGTAGAGGATGAGCAGCTCTTC.